This TCR beta chain was identified in a study of cytomegalovirus exposure and HLA in healthy donors. Findings and caveats of the study: Further analysis, carried out later, found HLA-associated TCR beta chains more clonally expanded than equally common other chains.

Both 60 Vbeta primers and 13 Jbeta primers went into the PCR. The method was immunoSEQ multiplex PCR; TCRdb's version includes in-frame clones alone and lacks a portion of them. The top ten hold 0.63% of the sample, which has some 200,000 clones, more than 65% seen once. Turning to this clone: The antigen is not known.

Participants comprised healthy donors of bone marrow. Germline-derived CDR1 and CDR2 are MNHEY and SVGAGI. Trimming left V 7 bases short and J 3 bases short, with 11 bases between. The CDR3 extends over 13 amino acids. This TCR was recovered from a man aged 18 to 35 in good health and CMV-seronegative. Sequencing was performed on PBMCs. The genes are TRBV6-5 and TRBJ2-3, with D perhaps matching TRBD1 (6 bases). CDR3 region: CASNLQGTDTQYF. CDR3 DNA sequence: TGTGCCAGCAATCTACAGGGAACAGATACGCAGTATTTT.